Sequencing of this TCR beta chain was carried out in a study of neurological immune-mediated disorders. The sample holds a few counts of this clonotype. The target antigen is unknown. A much larger clone is a single base away; this may be a read error. The cDNA came from 5'RACE, which used 10-nucleotide random UMIs. From the 5' RACE reads, TCRdb called clonotypes with MiXCR, one entry per CDR3 protein. The data contain 66,000 or so distinct CDR3 sequences, 5.2% of them singletons. Findings and caveats of the study: The absence of any CDR3 amino acid sequence shared by expanded clones across subjects suggests that repertoires were private in all groups. Levels of TCR clonal expansion peaked in HTLV-1-associated myelopathy and reached their lowest in multiple sclerosis, under those of healthy controls.

The unsorted libraries originated from 2 million PBMCs that had been stored at -80 C. The germline gives CDR1 SQVTM, CDR2 ANQGSEA. The CDR3 extends over 12 amino acids. The TCR sequence derives from a woman aged 25 to 45 with multiple sclerosis. V usage is TRBV29-1 and J usage is TRBJ1-4; 7 bases are shared with TRBD1. Material for sequencing was PBMCs. CDR3 nucleotide sequence: TGCAGTGCTTTGGAAACCGGACAGGAGCGAGTTTTT. Translating it yields CSALETGQERVF.